Following are 15 T cell receptor beta chains from one sample sequenced in a study of T cells in narcolepsy. Clones were read by immunoSEQ multiplex PCR, and TCRdb kept only the in-frame ones, dropping some. This table has some 13,000 clones, less than 90% appearing once. The source material was CD45RA- memory CD4+ T cells from PBMCs. The receptors were gathered from a human donor with narcolepsy.

The V and J genes are TRBV25-1 and TRBJ2-4, with 8 bases fitting TRBD1. Germline V gives CDR1 MGHDK, CDR2 SYGVNS. V dropped 3 bases and J dropped 0; count of bases not matched to a gene: 7. The CDR3 consists of 17 residues. The CDR3 sequence: CASSEDREVGAKNIQYF. The CDR3 coding sequence is TGTGCCAGCAGTGAGGACAGGGAGGTCGGAGCCAAAAACATTCAGTACTTC.

This clone was counted a few times. The chain joins TRBV19 to TRBJ1-1; D may be TRBD1 (6 bases). V was clipped by 5 bases and J by 3 bases, with 16 bases between them. The CDR3 spans 15 residues. CDR1 LNHDA and CDR2 SQIVND come from the germline V gene (reference sequence). Here the CDR3 DNA reads TGTGCCAGTAGTCTGAGTTGGGAGGGGGACACTGAAGCTTTCTTT. The encoded protein is CASSLSWEGDTEAFF.

The chain links TRBV19 to TRBJ2-5, with a weak D call TRBD1 (6 bases). The CDR3 runs to 14 residues. CDR1 and CDR2 (germline): LNHDA, SQIVND (reference sequence). Trimming pared 2 bases from V and 5 bases from J, leaving 12 bases between. DNA for the CDR3: TGTGCCAGTAGTATACGACCGAGGGGGGAGACCCAGTACTTC. It encodes CASSIRPRGETQYF. The full variable domain, completed using reference TRBV19 and TRBJ2-5, is DGGITQSPKYLFRKEGQNVTLSCEQNLNHDAMYWYRQDPGQGLRLIYYSQIVNDFQKGDIAEGYSVSREKKESFPLTVTSAQKNPTAFYLCASSIRPRGETQYFGPGTRLLVL.

CDR3 sequence (DNA): TGTGCCAGTAGTACCGCTAGCGGGAGCTACGAGCAGTACTTC. Translated: CASSTASGSYEQYF. The V and J genes are TRBV19 and TRBJ2-7; 10 bases match TRBD2. This CDR3 has 14 amino acids. The V segment lost 4 bases and the J segment 3 bases; nucleotides outside the gene matches: 3. Germline V CDR1 and CDR2: LNHDA, SQIVND (reference sequence). Using reference TRBV19 and TRBJ2-7 for the parts outside the CDR3, the full variable domain is DGGITQSPKYLFRKEGQNVTLSCEQNLNHDAMYWYRQDPGQGLRLIYYSQIVNDFQKGDIAEGYSVSREKKESFPLTVTSAQKNPTAFYLCASSTASGSYEQYFGPGTRLTVT.

This clone was picked up one time. This sequence joins TRBV18 and TRBJ1-1; tentative D call: TRBD1 (6 bases). CDR1 KGHSH and CDR2 LQKENI come from the germline V gene. This CDR3 region has 14 residues. Trimming left V 3 bases short and J 8 bases short, with 16 bases between. CDR3 coding DNA: TGTGCCAGCTCACCGGACCCCGGTGGACAGGAAGCTTTCTTT. This gives the protein CASSPDPGGQEAFF.

This rearrangement joins TRBV5-5 to TRBJ2-7; the D is unclear. Deletions cut 6 bases from V and 6 bases from J, with 22 bases between. The CDR3 has 15 amino acids. Germline loops: CDR1 SGHKS, CDR2 YYEKEE (reference sequence). Here the CDR3 DNA reads TGTGCCAGCAACCAACTTGCAGGATCCATACCCGAGCAGTACTTC. This codes for CASNQLAGSIPEQYF. The full variable domain, with the rest looked up from reference TRBV5-5 and TRBJ2-7, is DAGVTQSPTHLIKTRGQQVTLRCSPISGHKSVSWYQQVLGQGPQFIFQYYEKEERGRGNFPDRFSARQFPNYSSELNVNALLLGDSALYLCASNQLAGSIPEQYFGPGTRLTVT.

This chain joins TRBV5-6 and TRBJ2-5, with TRBD2 identical over 8 bases. The end of the DNA aligns better with TRBJ2-7, so the J call may be wrong. The germline gives CDR1 SGHDT, CDR2 YYEEEE. The CDR3 totals 15 residues. The CDR3 nucleotides are TGTGCCAGCAGCCCCGGGACTAGGCCTTTTTACGAGCAGTACTTC. This gives the protein CASSPGTRPFYEQYF.

The rearrangement links TRBV25-1 to TRBJ2-7; 9 bases are a match to TRBD1. V lost 3 bases, J lost 6 bases, and 6 bases stayed unmatched. CDR3 length equals 14 residues. CDR1 and CDR2 from the germline V gene are MGHDK and SYGVNS. CDR3 sequence: CASSDRTGAPEQYF. The CDR3 DNA reads as TGTGCCAGCAGTGATCGGACAGGGGCCCCCGAGCAGTACTTC.

The V call is TRBV7-9, the J call TRBJ1-1; D gene unclear. CDR3 length: 15 amino acids. CDR1 is SEHNR, CDR2 FQNEAQ, per germline (reference sequence). V was clipped by 5 bases and J by 5 bases, with 18 bases between them. CDR3 loop: CASSPRGGRGTEAFF. CDR3 nucleotide sequence: TGTGCCAGCAGCCCTCGTGGAGGGCGAGGGACTGAAGCTTTCTTT.

The rearrangement joins TRBV5-1 to TRBJ2-3, with D maybe TRBD2 (6 bases). Germline V gene sequence: CDR1 SGHRS, CDR2 YFSETQ. This CDR3 contains 15 residues. Trimming left V 2 bases short and J 0 bases short, with 10 bases between. The CDR3 DNA reads as TGCGCCAGCAGCTTACGGGGGACTAGCACAGATACGCAGTATTTT. Its translation: CASSLRGTSTDTQYF.

V is TRBV2 and J is TRBJ2-2; the D gene is possibly TRBD1 (6 bases). CDR3 length: 19 amino acids. Germline V gives CDR1 SNHLY, CDR2 FYNNEI. V was clipped by 2 bases and J by 5 bases, with 24 bases between them. The CDR3 protein is CASSELVSEAGVGTGELFF. CDR3 in DNA: TGTGCCAGCAGTGAATTAGTTAGTGAGGCAGGGGTCGGGACCGGGGAGCTGTTTTTT.

This chain joins TRBV27 and TRBJ2-7; 10 bases agree with TRBD1. This CDR3 contains 15 residues. Germline assignment: CDR1 MNHEY and CDR2 SMNVEV (reference sequence). The J segment lost 7 bases and the V segment lost 6 bases, leaving 12 bases of the junction unmatched. CDR3 amino acids: CASSPPGQGFVEQYF. The CDR3 bases are TGTGCCAGCAGCCCGCCGGGACAGGGGTTCGTAGAGCAGTACTTC.

The rearrangement joins TRBV19 to TRBJ2-7, with TRBD1 identical over 7 bases. Per germline, CDR1 LNHDA and CDR2 SQIVND (reference sequence). Trimming removed 3 bases from V and 4 bases from J; junction bases left unmatched: 6. CDR3 length: 14 residues. The CDR3 spells CASSMKEQGYEQYF. CDR3 DNA: TGTGCCAGTAGTATGAAAGAACAGGGGTACGAGCAGTACTTC.

The rearrangement joins TRBV19 to TRBJ2-7, with TRBD2 matching over 9 bases. This CDR3 is built from 12 residues. Looked up from germline, CDR1 is LNHDA and CDR2 is SQIVND (reference sequence). CDR3 in amino acids: CGGLATSYEQYF. CDR3 sequence (DNA): TGTGGGGGACTAGCCACCTCCTACGAGCAGTACTTC.

The genes are TRBV5-1 and TRBJ2-5; 8 bases are a match to TRBD1. The assigned J gene may be wrong: the sequence end matches TRBJ2-7 better. This CDR3 contains 14 residues. Germline loops: CDR1 SGHRS, CDR2 YFSETQ. CDR3 in DNA: TGCGCCAGCAGCTTCGTGACAGGGGCTCTCGAGCAGTACTTC. Protein sequence: CASSFVTGALEQYF.